A selection of T cell receptor beta chains follows, all from one sample in a study of cytomegalovirus exposure and HLA in healthy donors. Clones were sequenced by immunoSEQ multiplex PCR, and TCRdb holds only the in-frame ones, with some missing. The sample has about 110,000 clones, about 80% seen once. Sequences were obtained from PBMCs. The receptor source for this set is a woman aged 18-35 years in good health and CMV-seropositive. Each CDR3 is given with its conserved first and last residue. The D gene is left open where the match is weak. The size of a clone is reported for some rows only, either as once, few or many, or as a class for expanded clones.

cdr3_length	v_call	d_call	j_call	clone_size	cdr3_nt	cdr3_aa
15	TRBV5-1	.	TRBJ1-1	.	TGCGCCAGCCGCTACGATGGGAGACTGAACACTGAAGCTTTCTTT	CASRYDGRLNTEAFF
17	TRBV19	.	TRBJ2-3	.	TGTGCCAGTAGTATAGTTTTGAGGCGGCTAACCACAGATACGCAGTATTTT	CASSIVLRRLTTDTQYF
15	TRBV19	.	TRBJ2-1	.	TGTGCCAGTAGTATGGACTTAGACTCCTACAATGAGCAGTTCTTC	CASSMDLDSYNEQFF
16	TRBV18	.	TRBJ1-5	once	TGTGCCAGCTCACCACTGGGGAGAGCTAGCAATCAGCCCCAGCATTTT	CASSPLGRASNQPQHF
15	TRBV27	.	TRBJ2-1	.	TGTGCCAGCAGCCCATCGGGGGAGTACCACAATGAGCAGTTCTTC	CASSPSGEYHNEQFF
15	TRBV15	.	TRBJ1-5	.	TGTGCCACCAGCAGAGAGGGGGCTAGCAATCAGCCCCAGCATTTT	CATSREGASNQPQHF
17	TRBV7-9	.	TRBJ1-5	.	TGTGCCAGCAGCCGCTCAGCGGGTATACGTAGCAATCAGCCCCAGCATTTT	CASSRSAGIRSNQPQHF
15	TRBV5-6	TRBD1	TRBJ1-5	few	TGTGCCAGCAGCCCCCGGGGACAGGGAAGACAGCCCCAGCATTTT	CASSPRGQGRQPQHF
15	TRBV6-5	.	TRBJ1-1	few	TGTGCCAGCAGTTACTCGGCAGGTTTAAACACTGAAGCTTTCTTT	CASSYSAGLNTEAFF
18	TRBV27	TRBD1	TRBJ2-1	.	TGTGCCAGCACTCCTATCGGACCGGGGACAGGGGGTTACAATGAGCAGTTCTTC	CASTPIGPGTGGYNEQFF
13	TRBV5-6	.	TRBJ1-1	.	TGTGCCAGCACATTCTACAGTAACACTGAAGCTTTCTTT	CASTFYSNTEAFF
17	TRBV5-1	TRBD2	TRBJ2-5	.	TGCGTCAGCAGCTTGGCCCTTCAACTAGCGGGAGAGGAGACCCAGTACTTC	CVSSLALQLAGEETQYF
13	TRBV18	.	TRBJ1-1	.	TGTGCCAGCTCACCACAAGGACGGGATGAAGCTTTCTTT	CASSPQGRDEAFF
12	TRBV7-3	.	TRBJ2-2	.	TGTGCCAGCAGCTTCGCGACCGGGGAGCTGTTTTTT	CASSFATGELFF
16	TRBV9	TRBD1	TRBJ2-3	few	TGTGCCAGCAGCCTCGGACAGGGGAGTACCACAGATACGCAGTATTTT	CASSLGQGSTTDTQYF
11	TRBV19	.	TRBJ1-2	.	TGTGCCAGTAGTATTAGCGGAGGCTACACCTTC	CASSISGGYTF
16	TRBV5-6	.	TRBJ2-1	.	TGTGCCAGCAGTATCCTAGCGCCAACTGGGAACAATGAGCAGTTCTTC	CASSILAPTGNNEQFF
13	TRBV6-6	.	TRBJ2-5	.	TGTGCCAGCAGTTACTCGTTGCAGGAGACCCAGTACTTC	CASSYSLQETQYF
13	TRBV6-6	TRBD1	TRBJ1-5	.	TGTGCCAGCAGTTTTCAGGGGGCCGGGCCCCAGCATTTT	CASSFQGAGPQHF
14	TRBV19	.	TRBJ2-5	.	TGTGCCAGTAGTCTGCGCAGGGCCCAAGAGACCCAGTACTTC	CASSLRRAQETQYF
17	TRBV28	TRBD1	TRBJ2-7	.	TGTGCCAGCAGGGGGACAGGGGCCAATGCGAATGGCTACGAGCAGTACTTC	CASRGTGANANGYEQYF
15	TRBV5-1	.	TRBJ1-5	.	TGCGCCAGCAGCTTGGGGACAGCTAGCAATCAGCCCCAGCATTTT	CASSLGTASNQPQHF
15	TRBV5-1	.	TRBJ1-1	.	TGCGCCAGCAGCTTGGAGGTCGGGGAAGGGTCGGAAGCTTTCTTT	CASSLEVGEGSEAFF
14	TRBV25-1	TRBD1	TRBJ1-1	.	TGTGCCAGCAGTGGGACAGGGGGGTACACTGAAGCTTTCTTT	CASSGTGGYTEAFF
14	TRBV5-4	.	TRBJ2-3	.	TGTGCCAGCAGCTCGGACTTGGGTTTGGATACGCAGTATTTT	CASSSDLGLDTQYF
11	TRBV25-1	.	TRBJ1-1	.	TGTGCCAGCATTCAGGGGAGGGGAGCTTTCTTT	CASIQGRGAFF
16	TRBV5-6	TRBD1	TRBJ1-3	.	TGTGCCAGCAGCTATAACAGGGGGCCTCGCGGAAACACCATATATTTT	CASSYNRGPRGNTIYF
12	TRBV6-5	.	TRBJ1-1	.	TGTGCCAGCAGTTCCGGCGGGGTAGAAGCTTTCTTT	CASSSGGVEAFF
15	TRBV7-3	TRBD1	TRBJ2-3	.	TGTGCCAGCAAAAAGAGGACAGGGGCTACAGATACGCAGTATTTT	CASKKRTGATDTQYF
16	TRBV5-1	TRBD2	TRBJ2-2	once	TGCGCCAGCAGCTTGGAGTCGGCTAGCGGGAGTGGGGAGCTGTTTTTT	CASSLESASGSGELFF
14	TRBV19	.	TRBJ2-5	.	TGTGCCAGTAGTATGGCGGGGACCTGGGAGACCCAGTACTTC	CASSMAGTWETQYF
12	TRBV5-4	.	TRBJ2-3	.	TGTGCCAGCAGCCTAGTCACAGATACGCAGTATTTT	CASSLVTDTQYF
17	TRBV7-9	.	TRBJ2-2	once	TGTGCCAGCAGCTTAGGGGTGTCGGGAGAGTTGCCCGGGGAGCTGTTTTTT	CASSLGVSGELPGELFF
16	TRBV5-1	TRBD1	TRBJ1-2	.	TGCGCCAGCAGGTTTTACCGGGGACAGGGCTGGGATGGCTACACCTTC	CASRFYRGQGWDGYTF
13	TRBV5-1	.	TRBJ2-7	once	TGCGCCAGCAGCTTGGTAGGGGGATACGAGCAGTACTTC	CASSLVGGYEQYF
10	TRBV7-8	.	TRBJ2-5	.	TGTGCCAGTGCGGGGGAGACCCAGTACTTC	CASAGETQYF
19	TRBV7-8	TRBD2	TRBJ2-7	.	TGTGCCAGCAGCTTAGGATCTAGCGGGAGGAGGTTCATGGCCTACGAGCAGTACTTC	CASSLGSSGRRFMAYEQYF
14	TRBV10-3	TRBD1	TRBJ2-5	.	TGTGCCATCAGTGAGAGAAGGGGGCGGGAGACCCAGTACTTC	CAISERRGRETQYF
13	TRBV6-5	TRBD2	TRBJ2-7	.	TGTGCCAGCAACCCTAGCGGGAGGGAGGTCGAGTACTTC	CASNPSGREVEYF
14	TRBV19	.	TRBJ2-4	.	TGTGCCAGTAGTGTTGCAGGGCAGAAAAACATTCAGTACTTC	CASSVAGQKNIQYF